What follows describes a single TCR beta chain. Its antigen is undetermined. The assay was immunoSEQ multiplex PCR, and TCRdb's table has in-frame clones only and misses some. In the table there are tens of thousands of clones, roughly 86% of which are singletons. Trimming removed 5 bases from V and 2 bases from J; junction bases left unmatched: 11. The CDR3 is made up of 16 amino acids. Germline loops: CDR1 LNHDA, CDR2 SQIVND (reference sequence). This sample is part of a study of OX40 agonist ivuxolimab in advanced cancers. General study findings and limits: Low normalized T-cell clonal expansion was also seen in some nonresponders.

This chain joins TRBV19 and TRBJ2-7; 8 bases line up with TRBD1. The input for sequencing was CD4+ or CD8+ T cells sorted from blood, taken in a trial of the OX40 agonist ivuxolimab. This TCR came from an adult with an advanced solid tumor such as melanoma, head and neck, liver or kidney cancer. CDR3 sequence reads: CASSPFGTGRPYEQYF. The CDR3 DNA follows: TGTGCCAGTAGTCCCTTCGGGACAGGCCGACCCTACGAGCAGTACTTC.